The 5 T cell receptor beta chains below were found in one sample sequenced in a study of regulatory T cells in long-lasting Graves disease. Time point given: newly diagnosed GD, antithyroid drugs for less than 3 months. The authors made the TCR library using RNA they extracted from PBMCs. Construction of TCR beta libraries relied on iRepertoire HTBI primers and on Arm-PCR targeting CDR3 regions. TCRdb reprocessed the multiplex PCR reads with MiXCR, giving one entry per CDR3 protein. Seen here are a few hundred thousand distinct CDR3 sequences, roughly a sixth observed once, and the top ten hold roughly 27%. These same data were also listed under a study on T cells in Graves' hyperthyroidism and ophthalmopathy.

The sequenced sample was peripheral blood mononuclear cells (PBMCs), obtained at new diagnosis, from a patient treated with antithyroid drugs. The receptors originated from a man aged 35 to 55 with Graves disease.

This clonotype was counted at least ten times. This sequence joins TRBV18 and TRBJ1-1, with D tentatively TRBD1 (6 bases). Germline V gives CDR1 KGHSH, CDR2 LQKENI. This CDR3 has 13 amino acids. V was pared by 1 base and J by 8 bases, with 11 bases between. Here the CDR3 DNA reads TGTGCCAGCTCACCACTGTCAGGGGAAGAAGCTTTCTTT. Residues: CASSPLSGEEAFF.

The rearrangement uses TRBV28 and TRBJ2-3; D is uncertain. V shed 3 bases and J shed 1 base, with 14 bases lying between them. Germline CDR1 reads MDHEN; CDR2 reads SYDVKM. CDR3 size: 16 residues. For the CDR3, the DNA is TGTGCCAGCAGTTTGTGGCGGACGACGCGCACAGATACGCAGTATTTT. This encodes CASSLWRTTRTDTQYF.

This clonotype occurred many times. V gene TRBV20-1 combines with J gene TRBJ1-1, with a possible D match to TRBD1 (6 bases). V gave up 5 bases and J gave up 0 bases, with 13 bases separating them. Germline assignment: CDR1 DFQATT and CDR2 SNEGSKA (reference sequence). This CDR3 region has 14 residues. CDR3 nucleotides: TGCAGTGCTGGGGGGCGCCTGCTGAACACTGAAGCTTTCTTT. Translation: CSAGGRLLNTEAFF.

This clonotype was picked up many times. This chain connects TRBV7-2 to TRBJ2-3; no clear D. The CDR3 has 13 amino acids. Looked up from germline, CDR1 is SGHTA and CDR2 is FQGNSA. Trimming took 2 bases from V and 2 from J, leaving 5 bases between them. CDR3 sequence (DNA): TGTGCCAGCAGCTTATCCTACACAGATACGCAGTATTTT. Residues: CASSLSYTDTQYF.

This clonotype has a count of ten or more. The CDR3 protein is CASSRGIGVWQPQHF. CDR3 in DNA: TGTGCCAGCAGCCGCGGGATAGGGGTTTGGCAGCCCCAGCATTTT. V gene TRBV3-1 combines with J gene TRBJ1-5; tentative D call: TRBD1 (5 bases). This CDR3 is 15 amino acids long. The germline V gene encodes CDR1 LGHDT and CDR2 YNNKEL (reference sequence). Trimming removed 4 bases from V and 7 bases from J, with 17 bases in between.